The 4 T cell receptor beta chains below were found in one sample sequenced in a study of blood T cell repertoires in COVID-19. Produced via immunoSEQ multiplex PCR; TCRdb's table is partial and in-frame only. The sample carries approximately 97,000 clones, 75% to 95% recorded once. Sequencing was performed on peripheral blood. The receptors here all came from a man aged 18 to 30 with acute or convalescent COVID-19.

The chain carries TRBV21-1 and TRBJ2-3; the table's D gene call, TRBD2, was not cross checked with the DNA. TRBV21-1 counts as a pseudogene. This CDR3 has 17 amino acids. The CDR3: CASSRLRTSGSTDTQYF. The CDR3 region has the DNA TGTGCCAGCAGTCGCCTAAGGACTAGCGGCAGCACAGATACGCAGTATTTT.

This clone turned up a few times. The gene calls are TRBV7-8 and TRBJ1-2, with 7 bases that match TRBD1. V shed 2 bases, J shed 4 bases, and the junction held 7 bases outside the gene matches. CDR3 length: 15 residues. Germline V lookup: CDR1 SGHVS, CDR2 FQNEAQ. The DNA for the CDR3 is TGTGCCAGCAGCTTACAGCTCGGGACAGCCTATGGCTACACCTTC. Translation gives CASSLQLGTAYGYTF.

The chain employs TRBV9 and TRBJ1-6, with D tentatively TRBD1 (5 bases). The CDR3 runs to 16 residues. Germline V lookup: CDR1 SGDLS, CDR2 YYNGEE. The germline V and J ends were trimmed by 0 bases and 6 bases, with 13 bases remaining between them. The CDR3 reads CASSVGAGISNSPLHF. The DNA for the CDR3 is TGTGCCAGCAGCGTAGGCGCAGGGATTAGTAATTCACCCCTCCACTTT.

This clone was counted only a few times. The V and J genes are TRBV7-9 and TRBJ1-1; no reliable D call. With 1 base removed from V and 4 bases from J, the gap between germline ends came to 7 bases. The CDR3 extends over 13 amino acids. Germline CDR1 reads SEHNR; CDR2 reads FQNEAQ (reference sequence). The CDR3 sequence: CASSLVLGTEAFF. The CDR3 DNA follows: TGTGCCAGCAGCTTAGTCCTAGGCACTGAAGCTTTCTTT. The full variable domain, with the rest looked up from reference TRBV7-9 and TRBJ1-1, is DTGVSQNPRHKITKRGQNVTFRCDPISEHNRLYWYRQTLGQGPEFLTYFQNEAQLEKSRLLSDRFSAERPKGSFSTLEIQRTEQGDSAMYLCASSLVLGTEAFFGQGTRLTVV.